The T cell receptor (beta chain) under discussion was sequenced for a study of blood T cell repertoires in COVID-19. Study-level information: PBMCs, B-cell-depleted T cells, or T cells provided the cDNA or gDNA that made up the material.

Cohort allocation depended upon clinical history that participants reported. This clone was picked up one time. The same CDR3 can be traced to other DNA sequences in this sample. Repertoires were generated with immunoSEQ multiplex PCR, while TCRdb's copy carries only in-frame clones and drops some. The repertoire consists of over 300,000 clones, with 70% to 90% occurring once and the leading ten covering approximately 5.4%. This receptor was taken from a woman in her 30s who had recovered from COVID-19. What was sequenced was PBMCs or T cells enriched from blood (not recorded which).

The CDR3 here is CATSRAGTASYEQYF. The CDR3 DNA is TGTGCCACCAGCAGGGCCGGGACAGCGTCCTACGAGCAGTACTTC. The gene calls are TRBV15 and TRBJ2-7, with 7 bases matching TRBD1. This CDR3 has 15 amino acids. V lost 3 bases to trimming and J lost 1 base; unmatched junction nucleotides: 6. The germline gives CDR1 LNHNV, CDR2 YYDKDF (reference sequence).